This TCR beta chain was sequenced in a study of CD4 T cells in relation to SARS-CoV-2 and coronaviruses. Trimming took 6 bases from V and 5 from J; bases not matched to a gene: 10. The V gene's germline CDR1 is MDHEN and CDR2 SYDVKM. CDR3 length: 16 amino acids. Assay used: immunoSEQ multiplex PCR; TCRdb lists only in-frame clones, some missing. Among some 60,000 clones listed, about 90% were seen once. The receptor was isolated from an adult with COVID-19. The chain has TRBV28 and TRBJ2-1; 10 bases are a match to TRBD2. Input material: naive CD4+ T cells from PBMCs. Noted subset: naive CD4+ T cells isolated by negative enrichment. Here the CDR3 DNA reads TGTGCCAGCAGCCTACGTATAGCGGGAGGAAACAATGAGCAGTTCTTC. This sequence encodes CASSLRIAGGNNEQFF.